This passage covers 7 T cell receptor beta chains from one sample sequenced in a study of cytomegalovirus exposure and HLA in healthy donors. The PCR made use of 60 Vbeta and 13 Jbeta primers. Assay: immunoSEQ multiplex PCR; the TCRdb copy retains only in-frame clones and omits some. Counted here are about 130,000 clones, approximately 10% occurring once; the ten biggest clones make up 4% to 5%. Material for sequencing was PBMCs. These receptors all come from a woman under 30 in good health and CMV-seropositive.

The V and J genes are TRBV30 and TRBJ2-5; D perhaps matches TRBD1 (5 bases). V was pared by 0 bases and J by 3 bases, with 14 bases between. The CDR3 length is 15 residues. Germline-derived CDR1 and CDR2 are GTSNPN and SVGIG (reference sequence). The CDR3 DNA is TGTGCCTGGAGTGTTGGGGCGGCGGTAAAAGAGACCCAGTACTTC. The encoded protein is CAWSVGAAVKETQYF.

This chain links TRBV6-6 with TRBJ1-4; 8 bases map to TRBD1. The CDR3 loop spans 16 amino acids. From germline, CDR1 is MNHNY and CDR2 SVGAGI (reference sequence). Trimming removed 6 bases from V and 7 bases from J; junction bases left unmatched: 13. The CDR3 sequence is CASSRSRGRKSEKLFF. In DNA form, the CDR3 reads TGTGCCAGCAGCCGATCCAGGGGGCGAAAAAGTGAAAAACTGTTTTTT.

There are a few counts of this clone. CDR3 coding DNA: TGTGCCAGCAGCCAAGAACGAACGGGAGGTGAGCAGTTCTTC. Encoded protein: CASSQERTGGEQFF. The chain combines TRBV4-2 with TRBJ2-1; TRBD2 matches at 7 bases. The length of the CDR3 is 14 residues. The junction had 5 bases not matched to a gene; V was cut back by 0 bases and J by 9 bases. Per the germline V gene, CDR1 is LGHNA and CDR2 is YNFKEQ.

This clone was seen a few times. The V call is TRBV5-6, the J call TRBJ2-7; maybe TRBD2 (5 bases). Trimming pared 4 bases from V and 3 bases from J, leaving 14 bases between. This CDR3 spans 14 amino acids. Germline V gene lookup returns CDR1 SGHDT and CDR2 YYEEEE. Written as DNA, the CDR3 is TGTGCCAGCAGCCTAGGACTTTCCCTCTACGAGCAGTACTTC. It specifies CASSLGLSLYEQYF. Full variable domain (remainder filled in from reference TRBV5-6 and TRBJ2-7): DAGVTQSPTHLIKTRGQQVTLRCSPKSGHDTVSWYQQALGQGPQFIFQYYEEEERQRGNFPDRFSGHQFPNYSSELNVNALLLGDSALYLCASSLGLSLYEQYFGPGTRLTVT.

The V call is TRBV28, the J call TRBJ2-1; D is undetermined. The CDR3 contains 13 residues. Between the trimmed V and J ends, which lost 2 bases and 9 bases, there was a span of 11 bases. Germline CDR1 MDHEN, CDR2 SYDVKM. CDR3: CASSLEGRSEQFF. The DNA for the CDR3 is TGTGCCAGCAGTTTAGAAGGTCGGAGTGAGCAGTTCTTC.

This chain links TRBV13 with TRBJ2-2, with 14 bases fitting TRBD2. The J segment lost 4 bases and the V segment lost 3 bases, leaving 4 bases of the junction unmatched. Germline assignment: CDR1 PRHDT and CDR2 FYEKMQ (reference sequence). The CDR3 spans 17 residues. The CDR3 here is CASSLGLAGVGTGELFF. CDR3 nucleotide sequence: TGTGCCAGCAGCTTGGGACTAGCGGGAGTGGGCACCGGGGAGCTGTTTTTT.

This clone was recorded only once. The chain carries TRBV19 and TRBJ1-1, with a possible D match to TRBD1 (6 bases). The germline V gene has CDR1 LNHDA and CDR2 SQIVND (reference sequence). Trimming took 3 bases from V and 4 from J, leaving 9 bases between them. This CDR3 comprises 13 residues. CDR3 coding DNA: TGTGCCAGTAGTATGCGCAGGGGCACTGAAGCTTTCTTT. It codes for CASSMRRGTEAFF. Variable domain in full (rest from reference TRBV19 and TRBJ1-1): DGGITQSPKYLFRKEGQNVTLSCEQNLNHDAMYWYRQDPGQGLRLIYYSQIVNDFQKGDIAEGYSVSREKKESFPLTVTSAQKNPTAFYLCASSMRRGTEAFFGQGTRLTVV.